The rows below give T cell receptor beta chains drawn from one sample of a study of cytomegalovirus exposure and HLA in healthy donors. The table came from immunoSEQ multiplex PCR; TCRdb's copy has only in-frame clones and leaves some out. The table has roughly 200,000 clones, roughly 75% seen once. The source material was PBMCs. These receptors were taken from a man between 40 and 49 years old in good health and CMV-seronegative. Both conserved end residues are part of each CDR3. A D gene is named only where the DNA matches it firmly. Rows give clone size only sometimes, using once, few, many, or a class for an expanded clone.

NA,TRBV4-1,TRBJ2-6,NA,TGCGCCAGCAGCCAAGATAGTCGGGGATACGGGGCCAACGTCCTGACTTTC,CASSQDSRGYGANVLTF
NA,TRBV27,TRBJ1-2,TRBD1,TGTGCCAGCAGTTTATGGGCAGGGGGCGACTATGGCTACACCTTC,CASSLWAGGDYGYTF
NA,TRBV25-1,TRBJ1-4,NA,TGTGCCAGCAGTGAAGACAGAGTCCTTAATGAAAAACTGTTTTTT,CASSEDRVLNEKLFF
NA,TRBV7-2,TRBJ2-7,NA,TGTGCCAGCAGCTACGCCGGGACACCTTCTTACGAGCAGTACTTC,CASSYAGTPSYEQYF
once,TRBV6-6,TRBJ1-3,NA,TGTGCCAGCAGTTATACGGTCTCTGGAAACACCATATATTTT,CASSYTVSGNTIYF
few,TRBV18,TRBJ1-2,NA,TGTGCCAGCTCACCACGGGAAGGAGGGGTCTATGGCTACACCTTC,CASSPREGGVYGYTF
NA,TRBV10-3,TRBJ2-4,TRBD1,TGTGCCATCAGTGAGGCGGGACAGGCTTTCAAAAACATTCAGTACTTC,CAISEAGQAFKNIQYF
NA,TRBV5-1,TRBJ2-7,TRBD2,TGCGCCAGCAGCTGGGGGGCGGGGGGGCCTTCCTACGAGCAGTACTTC,CASSWGAGGPSYEQYF
NA,TRBV4-3,TRBJ2-7,TRBD2,TGCGCCAGCAGCCGTGCTAGCGGGGGTGACGAGCAGTACTTC,CASSRASGGDEQYF
NA,TRBV21-1,TRBJ2-7,NA,TGTGCCAGCAGCACCATGGGGGGTGACTACGAGCAGTACTTC,CASSTMGGDYEQYF
NA,TRBV19,TRBJ2-7,NA,TGTGCCAGTAGTCCTTCAATTCAGGGTAACGAGCAGTACTTC,CASSPSIQGNEQYF
NA,TRBV6-1,TRBJ2-7,NA,TGTGCCAGCAGTACAGGGATCTACGAGCAGTACTTC,CASSTGIYEQYF
NA,TRBV12-5,TRBJ2-5,TRBD1,TGTGCTAGTGGTTCGGGACAGGCAGAAGAGACCCAGTACTTC,CASGSGQAEETQYF
NA,TRBV5-1,TRBJ2-7,TRBD2,TGCGCCAGCAGCCCAGCGGGAGGTACCTACGAGCAGTACTTC,CASSPAGGTYEQYF
NA,TRBV5-8,TRBJ2-3,TRBD2,TGTGCCAGCAGCACCTGGGCCCTAGCGGACACAGATACGCAGTATTTT,CASSTWALADTDTQYF
NA,TRBV2,TRBJ1-5,TRBD1,TGTGCCAGCAACTACCGGGACAGGGTTGGGGGGGAGCCCCAGCATTTT,CASNYRDRVGGEPQHF
NA,TRBV6-5,TRBJ2-7,TRBD1,TGTGCCAGCAGACCTGGGACAGGGTCGGCCTACGAGCAGTACTTC,CASRPGTGSAYEQYF
NA,TRBV7-8,TRBJ2-3,TRBD2,TGTGCCAGCAGCTTAGCTAGCGGGTTTAGAACAGATACGCAGTATTTT,CASSLASGFRTDTQYF
NA,TRBV5-1,TRBJ2-1,NA,TGCGCCAGCAGCTCCGGGAGAAGGAAGGGCTCCTACAATGAGCAGTTCTTC,CASSSGRRKGSYNEQFF
NA,TRBV5-4,TRBJ2-1,TRBD2,TGTGCCAGCAGCTTGGTGGTACTAGCGGAGGTAGGCAATGAGCAGTTCTTC,CASSLVVLAEVGNEQFF
NA,TRBV7-9,TRBJ2-5,NA,TGTGCCAGCAGCTTAGCAGGGGCGGCGGAGACCCAGTACTTC,CASSLAGAAETQYF
NA,TRBV6-1,TRBJ1-2,NA,TGTGCCAGCAGCAGCCGACAGAACGGCTGTGGCTACACCTTC,CASSSRQNGCGYTF
NA,TRBV4-3,TRBJ2-1,NA,TGCGCCAGCAGCAAAAGGGACGGCGGGGACTACAATGAGCAGTTCTTC,CASSKRDGGDYNEQFF
NA,TRBV19,TRBJ1-3,NA,TGTGCCAGTAGTATAGATCGGGGAGGACAACCTGGAAACACCATATATTTT,CASSIDRGGQPGNTIYF
NA,TRBV18,TRBJ1-2,TRBD1,TGTGCCAGCTCACCCCCCGAGGGGGCCTCCTTTGGCTACACCTTC,CASSPPEGASFGYTF
NA,TRBV4-3,TRBJ1-5,NA,TGCGCCAGCAGCCAAGAGTACAGTAATCAGCCCCAGCATTTT,CASSQEYSNQPQHF
NA,TRBV19,TRBJ2-7,TRBD2,TGTGCCAGTAGTTCCCTGGGGCGGACTAGCGGGAGACGGGACTACGAGCAGTACTTC,CASSSLGRTSGRRDYEQYF
NA,TRBV11-2,TRBJ2-7,NA,TGTGCCAGCAGCTTTGGCGAGCGGCACTACGAGCAGTACTTC,CASSFGERHYEQYF
NA,TRBV7-9,TRBJ1-1,TRBD1,TGTGCCAGCAGATTAGATGGGACAGCCTACGTGAACACTGAAGCTTTCTTT,CASRLDGTAYVNTEAFF
NA,TRBV5-1,TRBJ2-5,NA,TGCGCCAGCAGCGAGGGGACTGCACTTGAGACCCAGTACTTC,CASSEGTALETQYF
NA,TRBV18,TRBJ2-3,NA,TGTGCCAGCTCACTCCAGGGGACAAATGCTATCACAGATACGCAGTATTTT,CASSLQGTNAITDTQYF
NA,TRBV7-7,TRBJ2-3,NA,TGTGCCAGCAGCTTAGGGTCGGGAGATACGCAGTATTTT,CASSLGSGDTQYF
NA,TRBV6-1,TRBJ2-1,TRBD2,TGTGCCAGCAGGGCCGGGACTAGCGGGGGAGGTGAGCAGTTCTTC,CASRAGTSGGGEQFF
NA,TRBV7-2,TRBJ1-2,NA,TGTGCCAGCAGCTCAATACACACGGGGTACTATGGCTACACCTTC,CASSSIHTGYYGYTF
NA,TRBV5-4,TRBJ1-2,NA,TGTGCCAGCAGCTTGGACAGGGTAGGAGGCTACACCTTC,CASSLDRVGGYTF